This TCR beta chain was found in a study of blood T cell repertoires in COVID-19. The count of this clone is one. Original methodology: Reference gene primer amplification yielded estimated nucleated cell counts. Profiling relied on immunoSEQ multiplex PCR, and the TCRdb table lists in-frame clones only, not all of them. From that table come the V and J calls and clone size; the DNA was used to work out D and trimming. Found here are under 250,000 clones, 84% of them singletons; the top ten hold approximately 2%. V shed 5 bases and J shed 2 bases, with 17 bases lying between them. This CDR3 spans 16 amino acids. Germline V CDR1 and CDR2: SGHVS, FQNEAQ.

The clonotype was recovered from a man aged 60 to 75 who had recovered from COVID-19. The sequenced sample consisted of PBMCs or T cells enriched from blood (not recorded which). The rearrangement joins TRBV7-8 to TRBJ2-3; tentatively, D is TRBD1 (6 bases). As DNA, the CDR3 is TGTGCCAGCAGCCAAGCCGGGACAAAGCACACAGATACGCAGTATTTT. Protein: CASSQAGTKHTDTQYF.